This T cell receptor (beta chain) originates from a study of T cells after yellow fever vaccination. TCRdb analysed the 5' RACE reads with MiXCR anew, one entry per CDR3 protein. Of about 350,000 distinct CDR3 sequences in the sample, roughly 7.5% were seen once. Germline values: CDR1 SGHTA, CDR2 FQGNSA. V lost 6 bases, J lost 0 bases, and 15 bases lay in between. This CDR3 has 16 residues. The TCR was taken from a man younger than 30 who received the YFV17D yellow fever vaccine. This chain links TRBV7-2 with TRBJ2-1; either TRBD1 or TRBD2 may fit D (5 bases each). Specimen: PBMCs, collected around 45 days after the first yellow fever vaccination. The CDR3 coding sequence is TGTGCCAGCAGTGGACATGAGGGTATCTCCTACAATGAGCAGTTCTTC. Translating gives CASSGHEGISYNEQFF. The whole variable domain, remainder taken from reference TRBV7-2 and TRBJ2-1, is GAGVSQSPSNKVTEKGKDVELRCDPISGHTALYWYRQSLGQGLEFLIYFQGNSAPDKSGLPSDRFSAERTGGSVSTLTIQRTQQEDSAVYLCASSGHEGISYNEQFFGPGTRLTVL.